Shown below are 24 T cell receptor beta chains from a single sample sequenced in a study of early T cells in non-severe SARS-CoV-2 infection. TCRdb fed the 5' RACE reads into MiXCR, producing one record per CDR3 protein. This sample has approximately 64,000 distinct CDR3 sequences, with 18% found just once. The sequencing here drew on whole blood, taken at baseline. The origin of the receptors is an adult who was a healthcare worker with PCR-confirmed SARS-CoV-2 infection or an uninfected control (not recorded which).

This clonotype was picked up a small number of times. The chain uses TRBV7-2 and TRBJ2-3; D ambiguous. Germline-derived CDR1 and CDR2 are SGHTA and FQGNSA. Trimming removed 1 base at V and 6 bases at J, with 8 bases between. CDR3 length equals 13 residues. In DNA form, the CDR3 reads TGTGCCAGCAGCTTAGACTATCCGGATACGCAGTATTTT. The encoded protein is CASSLDYPDTQYF.

This clonotype has at least ten counts. J is TRBJ2-3 and V is TRBV7-8, with D tentatively TRBD2 (6 bases). Germline V gives CDR1 SGHVS, CDR2 FQNEAQ. The CDR3 totals 18 residues. The germline V and J ends were trimmed by 1 base and 2 bases, with 19 bases remaining between them. The CDR3 here is CASSLVFLGTGHTDTQYF. The CDR3 nucleotides are TGTGCCAGCAGCTTAGTCTTCCTCGGGACTGGGCACACAGATACGCAGTATTTT.

On this clonotype itself: In this CDR3 the conserved last residue, phenylalanine or tryptophan, is missing, so a read error is likely. No DNA is shown, since the ends of the CDR3 on it are uncertain; the CDR3 is the one TCRdb lists. The chain links TRBV28 to TRBJ2-3; no check of the table's D call, TRBD2, against the DNA was made. Looked up from germline, CDR1 is MDHEN and CDR2 is SYDVKM. Counting both end residues, the CDR3 totals 14 amino acids. The CDR3 here is CASSELTSGGARFN.

This clonotype has more than one count but fewer than ten. The CDR3 region has the DNA TGTGCCAGCGGTAGCGGGACTACCGTAGATACGCAGTATTTT. Protein sequence: CASGSGTTVDTQYF. The V gene is TRBV19, the J gene TRBJ2-3; 8 bases are shared with TRBD2. The CDR3 totals 14 residues. V shed 9 bases and J 5 bases; nucleotides not matched to a gene: 10. Per the germline V gene, CDR1 is LNHDA and CDR2 is SQIVND (reference sequence).

The V and J genes are TRBV27 and TRBJ2-7, with 8 bases that match TRBD1. The CDR3 is 14 residues long. Germline trimming cut 6 bases from V and 3 bases from J; bases unmatched to any gene: 7. Germline CDR1 is MNHEY and CDR2 is SMNVEV (reference sequence). In nucleotides, the CDR3 is TGTGCCAGCAGCCTGGGACAGGTTAACTACGAGCAGTACTTC. Its protein is CASSLGQVNYEQYF.

The chain recombines TRBV7-9 with TRBJ2-5; 8 nucleotides agree with TRBD1. J lost 3 bases, V lost 7 bases, and 4 bases had no gene match. The CDR3 is 13 residues long. Germline CDR1 SEHNR, CDR2 FQNEAQ (reference sequence). This CDR3 is CASKTGAEETQYF. The CDR3 DNA sequence: TGTGCCAGCAAGACAGGGGCGGAAGAGACCCAGTACTTC.

V gene TRBV2 combines with J gene TRBJ2-1; TRBD1 agrees at 9 bases. The CDR3 runs to 14 residues. With V trimmed by 3 bases and J by 9 bases, 6 bases remained unmatched. Germline V lookup: CDR1 SNHLY, CDR2 FYNNEI. The CDR3: CASSDRDRASEQFF. In DNA, the CDR3 is TGTGCCAGCAGTGATAGGGACAGGGCTTCTGAGCAGTTCTTC.

The gene calls are TRBV12-3 or TRBV12-4 and TRBJ2-1; tentative D call: TRBD2 (6 bases). The CDR3 is made up of 15 amino acids. V was trimmed by 3 bases and J by 2 bases, leaving 11 bases between them. The CDR3: CASSFDGRPYNEQFF. CDR3 nucleotides: TGTGCCAGCAGTTTTGACGGGAGACCCTACAATGAGCAGTTCTTC.

This clonotype appeared many times. J is TRBJ2-3 and V is TRBV10-2; D is unresolved. V lost 2 bases to trimming and J lost 4 bases, with 7 bases between them. This CDR3 contains 13 residues. From germline, CDR1 is WSHSY and CDR2 SAAADI. CDR3 region: CASSEQVADTQYF. CDR3 coding DNA: TGCGCCAGCAGTGAGCAGGTTGCAGATACGCAGTATTTT.

This clonotype appeared a single time. The J gene is TRBJ2-7, the V gene TRBV7-8; D is undetermined. CDR3 length: 12 residues. CDR1 is SGHVS, CDR2 FQNEAQ, per germline. V gave up 6 bases and J gave up 5 bases, with 11 bases separating them. The CDR3 is CASRGTLHEQYF. CDR3 coding DNA: TGTGCCAGCAGGGGTACCTTGCACGAGCAGTACTTC.

This clonotype was detected many times. The chain uses TRBV5-1 and TRBJ1-1, with D perhaps matching TRBD1 (5 bases). Germline loops: CDR1 SGHRS, CDR2 YFSETQ. V was shortened by 3 bases and J by 0 bases, with 9 bases between the two germline ends. The CDR3 spans 14 residues. This CDR3 reads CASSWDGLNTEAFF. In nucleotides, the CDR3 is TGCGCCAGCAGCTGGGACGGCTTGAACACTGAAGCTTTCTTT.

This clonotype was seen a few times. The rearrangement links TRBV5-4 to TRBJ2-3, with D tentatively TRBD2 (6 bases). Between the trimmed V and J ends, which lost 7 bases and 4 bases, there was a span of 31 bases. There are 19 residues in the CDR3. The V gene's germline CDR1 is SGHNT and CDR2 YYREEE (reference sequence). CDR3 DNA: TGTGCCAGCCCAGCAGCTTTAAGGCCGGGACTCGAGTCAGCAGATACGCAGTATTTT. It encodes CASPAALRPGLESADTQYF.

The chain is built from TRBV29-1 and TRBJ2-7; D not certain. CDR3 length equals 11 residues. Trimming removed 6 bases at V and 2 bases at J, with 8 bases between. The germline V gene encodes CDR1 SQVTM and CDR2 ANQGSEA. Here the CDR3 DNA reads TGCAGCGTCGGCCATACCTACGAGCAGTACTTC. It is translated as CSVGHTYEQYF.

This clonotype was seen a single time. The chain uses TRBV19 and TRBJ1-5; D is ambiguous. CDR1 is LNHDA, CDR2 SQIVND, per germline (reference sequence). V was clipped by 7 bases and J by 0 bases, with 10 bases between them. The CDR3 runs to 14 residues. CDR3 DNA: TGTGCCAGTAAATACGGATATAGCAATCAGCCCCAGCATTTT. Protein sequence: CASKYGYSNQPQHF.

J is TRBJ2-3 and V is TRBV19; D not certain. Trimming left V 1 base short and J 2 bases short, with 4 bases between. The CDR3 length is 13 residues. The germline V gene encodes CDR1 LNHDA and CDR2 SQIVND (reference sequence). As DNA, the CDR3 is TGTGCCAGTAGTATAGCGATCACAGATACGCAGTATTTT. This sequence encodes CASSIAITDTQYF.

This chain joins TRBV12-3 or TRBV12-4 and TRBJ1-6, with a tentative D call TRBD1 (5 bases). The CDR3 is 14 amino acids. V was cut by 1 base and J by 7 bases, with 8 bases left in between. The CDR3 region has the DNA TGTGCCAGCAGTTTAGGGCGGGACAATTCACCCCTCCACTTT. Translating gives CASSLGRDNSPLHF.

This chain links TRBV7-2 with TRBJ1-1; TRBD1 is a possible D gene (5 bases). The length of the CDR3 is 14 residues. From germline, CDR1 is SGHTA and CDR2 FQGNSA. The V end lost 1 base, the J end lost 6 bases, and 12 bases lay between the germline ends. The CDR3 is CASSLGDSISEAFF. CDR3 nucleotides: TGTGCCAGCAGCTTAGGTGACAGCATCTCTGAAGCTTTCTTT.

There are many counts of this clonotype. The rearrangement uses TRBV12-3 or TRBV12-4 and TRBJ2-2, with 8 bases identical to TRBD2. V shed 1 base, J shed 2 bases, and the junction held 12 bases outside the gene matches. The CDR3 is 19 residues long. In nucleotides, the CDR3 is TGTGCCAGCAGTTTAGTAATGGGAGAACTAGCGGATAACACCGGGGAGCTGTTTTTT. This codes for CASSLVMGELADNTGELFF.

The chain has TRBV6-2 or TRBV6-3 and TRBJ2-2; D gene ambiguous. CDR3 size: 13 residues. V was shortened by 7 bases and J by 1 base, with 7 bases between the two germline ends. CDR1 is MNHEY and CDR2 is SVGEGT in the germline V gene. CDR3 DNA sequence: TGTGCCAGCAACACATGGAACACCGGGGAGCTGTTTTTT. Translating gives CASNTWNTGELFF.

The rearrangement joins TRBV9 to TRBJ1-1, with no clear D. Trimming stripped 4 bases from V and 1 base from J, with 8 bases between. CDR1 is SGDLS, CDR2 YYNGEE, per germline. The CDR3 totals 13 residues. CDR3 sequence: CASSPTTNTEAFF. As DNA, the CDR3 is TGTGCCAGCAGCCCTACAACGAACACTGAAGCTTTCTTT. The variable domain in full, completed from reference TRBV9 and TRBJ1-1, reads DSGVTQTPKHLITATGQRVTLRCSPRSGDLSVYWYQQSLDQGLQFLIQYYNGEERAKGNILERFSAQQFPDLHSELNLSSLELGDSALYFCASSPTTNTEAFFGQGTRLTVV.

The chain combines TRBV11-2 with TRBJ2-2, with 7 bases identical to TRBD1. Germline lookup yields CDR1 SGHAT and CDR2 FQNNGV. This CDR3 comprises 14 residues. The V and J ends lost 5 bases and 5 bases, in that order; junction bases with no gene match: 5. The CDR3 DNA reads TGTGCCAGCAGCCGACAGGGTGAGACCGGGGAGCTGTTTTTT. It is translated as CASSRQGETGELFF. Drawing the rest from reference TRBV11-2 and TRBJ2-2, the complete variable domain is EAGVAQSPRYKIIEKRQSVAFWCNPISGHATLYWYQQILGQGPKLLIQFQNNGVVDDSQLPKDRFSAERLKGVDSTLKIQPAKLEDSAVYLCASSRQGETGELFFGEGSRLTVL.

In its sample, this clonotype was seen many times. V gene TRBV20-1 combines with J gene TRBJ1-1; D gene ambiguous. Trimming pared 2 bases from V and 1 base from J, leaving 5 bases between. From germline, CDR1 is DFQATT and CDR2 SNEGSKA (reference sequence). This CDR3 region has 12 residues. CDR3 sequence (DNA): TGCAGTGCTAGAAGACCGAACACTGAAGCTTTCTTT. Protein product: CSARRPNTEAFF.

This clonotype was recorded at least ten times. The rearrangement joins TRBV20-1 to TRBJ1-1; tentatively, D is TRBD1 (6 bases). Trimming cost V 2 bases and J 8 bases, with 15 bases left between them. CDR1 is DFQATT, CDR2 SNEGSKA, per germline (reference sequence). This CDR3 has 13 amino acids. Here the CDR3 DNA reads TGCAGTGCTAGACAGGGGCTACGGTGGGAAGCTTTCTTT. Translation: CSARQGLRWEAFF.

The table lists this clonotype with a few counts. The gene calls are TRBV7-9 and TRBJ2-2; maybe TRBD2 (5 bases). V was shortened by 7 bases and J by 2 bases, with 11 bases between the two germline ends. Per germline, CDR1 SEHNR and CDR2 FQNEAQ (reference sequence). This CDR3 has 14 residues. The CDR3 DNA follows: TGTGCCAGCACGGAGGCAGTTAACACCGGGGAGCTGTTTTTT. It codes for CASTEAVNTGELFF.